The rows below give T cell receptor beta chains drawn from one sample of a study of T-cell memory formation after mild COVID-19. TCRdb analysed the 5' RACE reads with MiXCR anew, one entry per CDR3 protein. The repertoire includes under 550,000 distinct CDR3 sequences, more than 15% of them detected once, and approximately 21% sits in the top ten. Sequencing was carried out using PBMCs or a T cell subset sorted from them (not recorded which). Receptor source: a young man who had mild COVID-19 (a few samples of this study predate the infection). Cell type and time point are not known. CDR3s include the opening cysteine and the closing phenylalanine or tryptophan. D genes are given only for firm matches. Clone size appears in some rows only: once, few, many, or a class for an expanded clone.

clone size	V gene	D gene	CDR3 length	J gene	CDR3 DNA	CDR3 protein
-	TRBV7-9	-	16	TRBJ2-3	TGTGCCAGCAGCTCCCTCGGCCCAGCCGGCACAGATACGCAGTATTTT	CASSSLGPAGTDTQYF
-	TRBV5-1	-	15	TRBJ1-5	TGCGCCAGCAGCTCCCAGGGAGGCGAGGGACAGCCCCAGCATTTT	CASSSQGGEGQPQHF
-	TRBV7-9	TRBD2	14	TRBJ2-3	TGTGCCAGCAGCACCGGGACTAGCGGTTATACGCAGTATTTT	CASSTGTSGYTQYF
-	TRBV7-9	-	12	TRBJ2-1	TGTGCCAGCAGCTCCGCCATCGGGGAGCAGTTCTTC	CASSSAIGEQFF
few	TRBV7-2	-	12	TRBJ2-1	TGTGCCAGCAGCTTACTGTGGGGTGAGCAGTTCTTC	CASSLLWGEQFF
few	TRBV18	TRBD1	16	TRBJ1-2	TGTGCCAGCTCACGCGATCAGGGGGTTGGCCCTATTGGCTACACCTTC	CASSRDQGVGPIGYTF
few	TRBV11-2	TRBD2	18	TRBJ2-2	TGTGCCAGCAGCTCAGGAGAGCGGGGGGCCTCGAACACCGGGGAGCTGTTTTTT	CASSSGERGASNTGELFF
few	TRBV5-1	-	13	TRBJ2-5	TGCGCCAGCAGCTCAGGAAAAGCGGAGACCCAGTACTTC	CASSSGKAETQYF
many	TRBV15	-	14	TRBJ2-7	TGTGCCACCAGCAAGGGCCAAACACCCTACGAGCAGTACTTC	CATSKGQTPYEQYF
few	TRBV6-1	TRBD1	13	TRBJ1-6	TGTGCCAGCAGGGATCAGGGGGAAACACCCCTCCACTTT	CASRDQGETPLHF
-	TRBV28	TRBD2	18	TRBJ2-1	TGTGCCAGCAGTTCCCCGACAACTCAGCGGGGAATTTACAATGAGCAGTTCTTC	CASSSPTTQRGIYNEQFF
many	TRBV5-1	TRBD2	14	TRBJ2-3	TGCGCCAGCAGCCAGACTAGCGGGGAAGATACGCAGTATTTT	CASSQTSGEDTQYF
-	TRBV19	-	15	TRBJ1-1	TGTGCCAGTAGTATCCAGGACAGTAGGAACACTGAAGCTTTCTTT	CASSIQDSRNTEAFF
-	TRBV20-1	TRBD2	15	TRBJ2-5	TGCAGTGCTAGAGACAGCGGGGGGTCCCAAGAGACCCAGTACTTC	CSARDSGGSQETQYF
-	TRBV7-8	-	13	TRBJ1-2	TGTGCCAGCGGCCCAGGAGGGGGCTATGGCTACACCTTC	CASGPGGGYGYTF
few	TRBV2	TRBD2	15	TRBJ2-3	TGTGCCAGCAGAAGCATAGCGGGGGGCACAGATACGCAGTATTTT	CASRSIAGGTDTQYF
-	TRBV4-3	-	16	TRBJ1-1	TGCGCCAGCAGCCAAGACGCGCAGGGACCTGGAAAAGAAGCTTTCTTT	CASSQDAQGPGKEAFF
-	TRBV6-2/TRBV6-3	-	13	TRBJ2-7	TGTGCCAGCAGTTACTTCGGCGGCTACGAGCAGTACTTC	CASSYFGGYEQYF
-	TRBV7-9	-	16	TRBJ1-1	TGTGCCAGCAGCTTTCAGGCATGGGTGATGAACACTGAAGCTTTCTTT	CASSFQAWVMNTEAFF
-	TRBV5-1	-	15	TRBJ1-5	TGCGCCAGCAGCCTGATGGGGTGGCGTAATCAGCCCCAGCATTTT	CASSLMGWRNQPQHF
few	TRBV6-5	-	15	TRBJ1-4	TGTGCCAGCAGTTACAGTCCAGCTGGTAGTGAAAAACTGTTTTTT	CASSYSPAGSEKLFF
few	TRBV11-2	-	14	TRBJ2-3	TGTGCCAGCAGCGCCTTCCCAAGCGCAGATACGCAGTATTTT	CASSAFPSADTQYF
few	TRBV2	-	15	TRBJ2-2	TGTGCCAGCAGTGTGAGTGCGGGGAGGACCGGGGAGCTGTTTTTT	CASSVSAGRTGELFF
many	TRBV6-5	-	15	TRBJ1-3	TGTGCCAGCAAAACTCTCCAGGGCTCTGGAAACACCATATATTTT	CASKTLQGSGNTIYF
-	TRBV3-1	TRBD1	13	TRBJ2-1	TGTGCCAGCAGCTACAGGGGGCTTAATGAGCAGTTCTTC	CASSYRGLNEQFF
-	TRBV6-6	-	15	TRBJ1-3	TGTGCCAGCAGTTACTCGGGAGTCTCTGGAAACACCATATATTTT	CASSYSGVSGNTIYF
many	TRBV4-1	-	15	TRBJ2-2	TGCGCCAGCAGCCAAGTAGCAGGGAACACCGGGGAGCTGTTTTTT	CASSQVAGNTGELFF
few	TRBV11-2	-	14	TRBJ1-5	TGTGCCAGCAGCACCTTGGGGGGTAATCAGCCCCAGCATTTT	CASSTLGGNQPQHF
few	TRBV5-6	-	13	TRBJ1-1	TGTGCCAGCAGCCCGAATATGAACACTGAAGCTTTCTTT	CASSPNMNTEAFF
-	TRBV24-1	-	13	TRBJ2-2	TGTGCCACCAGTGATTTGCTTACCGGGGAGCTGTTTTTT	CATSDLLTGELFF
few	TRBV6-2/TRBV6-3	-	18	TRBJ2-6	TGTGCCAGCAGCCGCCCCTTGGGGGGACACTCTGGGGCCAACGTCCTGACTTTC	CASSRPLGGHSGANVLTF
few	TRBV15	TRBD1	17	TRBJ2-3	TGTGCCACCAGCAGAGGTCGAGGGACAGGGGGGACAGATACGCAGTATTTT	CATSRGRGTGGTDTQYF
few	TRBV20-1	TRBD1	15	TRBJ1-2	TGCAGTGCTAGAGATCGGGGACAGGGCCTCTATGGCTACACCTTC	CSARDRGQGLYGYTF
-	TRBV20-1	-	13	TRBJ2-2	TGCAGTGCCAACCGGGACGGCGTGGGGGAGCTGTTTTTT	CSANRDGVGELFF
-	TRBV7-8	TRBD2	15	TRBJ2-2	TGTGCCAGCAGCCGCCGGGAGGGGGGGACCGGGGAGCTGTTTTTT	CASSRREGGTGELFF
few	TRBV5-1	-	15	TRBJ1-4	TGCGCCAGCAGCTCGGGGACGGTTGATAATGAAAAACTGTTTTTT	CASSSGTVDNEKLFF
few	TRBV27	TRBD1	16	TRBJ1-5	TGTGCCAGCAGTTTTCTATACAGGGGTTGGCGTCAGCCCCAGCATTTT	CASSFLYRGWRQPQHF
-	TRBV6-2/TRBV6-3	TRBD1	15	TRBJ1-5	TGTGCCAGCAGAAACCGGGACAGTAGCAATCAGCCCCAGCATTTT	CASRNRDSSNQPQHF
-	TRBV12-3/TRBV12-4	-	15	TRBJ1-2	TGTGCCAGCAGTTTGGGGGGGCAGCGTCACTATGGCTACACCTTC	CASSLGGQRHYGYTF
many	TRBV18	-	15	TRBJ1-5	TGTGCCAGCTCACCTGTACCTATTGGCAATCAGCCCCAGCATTTT	CASSPVPIGNQPQHF
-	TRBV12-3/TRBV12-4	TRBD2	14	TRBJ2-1	TGTGCCAGCAGTAGGACTAGCGGGGGCCTCGCGCAGTTCTTC	CASSRTSGGLAQFF
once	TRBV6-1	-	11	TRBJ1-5	TGTGCCAGCGGGAACAGGGAGCCCCAGCATTTT	CASGNREPQHF
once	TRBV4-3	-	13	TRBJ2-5	TGCGCCAGCAGCCAAGAACGCCAAGAGACCCAGTACTTC	CASSQERQETQYF
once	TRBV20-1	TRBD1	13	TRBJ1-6	TGCAGTGCCCCGGACAGGGGGGGATCACCCATCCACTTT	CSAPDRGGSPIHF
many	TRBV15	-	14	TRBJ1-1	TGTGCCACCAGCAGAGATACCATGAACACTGAAGCTTTCTTT	CATSRDTMNTEAFF
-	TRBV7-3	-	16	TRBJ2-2	TGTGCCAGCAGCTTAAGGATGGGGGCCGCAACCGGGGAGCTGTTTTTT	CASSLRMGAATGELFF
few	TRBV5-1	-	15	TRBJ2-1	TGCGCCAGCAGCCCTGAATGGCTAGGGGGAGGTGAGCAGTTCTTC	CASSPEWLGGGEQFF
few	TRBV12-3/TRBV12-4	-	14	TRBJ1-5	TGTGCCAGCAGGAGCTCCAGGGGCGATCAGCCCCAGCATTTT	CASRSSRGDQPQHF
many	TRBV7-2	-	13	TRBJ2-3	TGTGCCAGCAGCTTTGTTGGCACAGATACGCAGTATTTT	CASSFVGTDTQYF
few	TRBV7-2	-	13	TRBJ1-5	TGTGCCAGCAGCCCAATGTGGGATCAGCCCCAGCATTTT	CASSPMWDQPQHF
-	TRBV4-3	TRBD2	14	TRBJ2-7	TGCGCCAGCAGCCAAGATCCACTAGCGGGAGAGCAGTACTTC	CASSQDPLAGEQYF
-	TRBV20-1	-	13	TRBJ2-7	TGCAGTGCTAGATGGGGACAACTCTACGAGCAGTACTTC	CSARWGQLYEQYF
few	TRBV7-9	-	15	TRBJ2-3	TGTGCCAGCAGCGCCATCAGAGGACGCACAGATACGCAGTATTTT	CASSAIRGRTDTQYF
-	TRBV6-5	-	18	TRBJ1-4	TGTGCCAGCAGTTATGAGCGGCGGGGCATGGGCTCCCAGGAAAAACTGTTTTTT	CASSYERRGMGSQEKLFF